This T cell receptor (beta chain) originates from a study of read filtering for tumor transcriptome and immune sequencing. Across the whole study: Whole-transcriptome libraries were prepared after DNase treatment. Per sample, TCR-region reads ranged about 4 to 10.27 million by IR-seq, roughly 85 to 1,300 by RNA-seq.

This clonotype was detected ten times or more. This library used approximately 0.4 ug RNA and molecular barcoded adaptors spanning alpha/delta and beta/gamma chains. TCRdb recomputed calls from the reads with MiXCR, one row per CDR3 protein. The repertoire holds tens of thousands of distinct CDR3 sequences, about 14% seen once, with approximately 47% in the top ten. Specimen: a population of CD138-negative cells sorted from bone marrow. This TCR was sampled from a donor older than 35 with multiple myeloma.

CDR3 residues: CASSNSGAGNQPQHF. CDR3 DNA sequence: TGTGCCAGCAGCAACTCGGGAGCGGGCAATCAGCCCCAGCATTTT. This chain uses TRBV7-9 with TRBJ1-5, with no clear D. Germline V CDR1 and CDR2: SEHNR, FQNEAQ (reference sequence). The length of the CDR3 is 15 residues. Trimming cost V 5 bases and J 2 bases, with 13 bases left between them. Based on the CDR3 plus reference TRBV7-9 and TRBJ1-5, the full variable domain is DTGVSQNPRHKITKRGQNVTFRCDPISEHNRLYWYRQTLGQGPEFLTYFQNEAQLEKSRLLSDRFSAERPKGSFSTLEIQRTEQGDSAMYLCASSNSGAGNQPQHFGDGTRLSIL.